The next 26 T cell receptor beta chains were all read from a single sample in a study of a mutant IDH1 vaccine in newly diagnosed glioma. Their antigens are not known. Time point described: week 11, during vaccination. Doses comprised 300 ug of mutant IDH1 20-mer peptide each, plus topical imiquimod. Libraries were prepared by immunoSEQ multiplex PCR; TCRdb keeps only in-frame clonotypes and omits some of them. The sample carries some 26,000 clones, less than 85% recorded once. The sample was peripheral blood mononuclear cells (PBMCs), taken from a glioma patient whose treatment included an IDH1 peptide vaccine. These receptors originate from a man aged 18-30 years with glioma. Some clones in this sample may be carry-over from other donors' samples.

The J gene is TRBJ2-7, the V gene TRBV15, with D maybe TRBD1 (6 bases). V was cut by 6 bases and J by 5 bases, with 20 bases left in between. This CDR3 region has 15 residues. Germline V gives CDR1 LNHNV, CDR2 YYDKDF (reference sequence). The CDR3 sequence: CATSSDLRDIHEQYF. The CDR3 nucleotides are TGTGCCACCAGTTCCGATCTGAGGGACATCCACGAGCAGTACTTC.

The table lists this clone with a few counts. This chain's CDR3 is CASTHWPTGELFF. CDR3 in DNA: TGTGCCAGCACCCATTGGCCCACCGGGGAGCTGTTTTTT. V and J are TRBV5-8 and TRBJ2-2; D not resolved. This CDR3 is 13 amino acids long. The V end lost 6 bases, the J end lost 4 bases, and 10 bases lay between the germline ends. Germline-derived CDR1 and CDR2 are SGHTS and YDEGEE.

This clone was seen a few times. The V and J genes are TRBV2 and TRBJ2-7, with no clear D. Germline loops: CDR1 SNHLY, CDR2 FYNNEI. V was clipped by 0 bases and J by 4 bases, with 7 bases between them. There are 13 residues in the CDR3. The CDR3 sequence: CASSEAAGYEQYF. As DNA, the CDR3 is TGTGCCAGCAGTGAAGCAGCTGGATACGAGCAGTACTTC.

Written as DNA, the CDR3 is TGTGCCAGCAGTGCACGACTAGTTTACAATGAGCAGTTCTTC. Translated: CASSARLVYNEQFF. The genes are TRBV2 and TRBJ2-1, with D perhaps TRBD2 (6 bases). Germline assignment: CDR1 SNHLY and CDR2 FYNNEI. V lost 4 bases, J lost 4 bases, and 11 bases lay in between. CDR3 length: 14 amino acids.

The rearrangement joins TRBV27 to TRBJ2-7; 7 nucleotides agree with TRBD1. The CDR3 spans 13 residues. Germline V gene data show CDR1 as MNHEY and CDR2 as SMNVEV (reference sequence). Trimming at V came to 6 bases and at J to 5 bases, leaving 7 bases not matched to a gene. The CDR3, as DNA: TGTGCCAGCAGACACAGGGGAGCCCACGAGCAGTACTTC. Translated: CASRHRGAHEQYF.

The genes are TRBV4-3 and TRBJ2-5; D perhaps matches TRBD1 (5 bases). V was trimmed by 0 bases and J by 6 bases, leaving 14 bases between them. Germline CDR1 is LGHNA and CDR2 is YSLEER. There are 15 residues in the CDR3. CDR3 nucleotide sequence: TGCGCCAGCAGCCAAGATCGGGCAGGGCGCAAGACCCAGTACTTC. The encoded protein is CASSQDRAGRKTQYF.

The chain combines TRBV7-2 with TRBJ1-1, with 11 nucleotides matching TRBD1. The CDR3 length is 14 residues. The V gene end was trimmed by 5 bases and the J gene end by 3 bases; junction bases not matched to a gene: 2. Looked up from germline, CDR1 is SGHTA and CDR2 is FQGNSA. CDR3 sequence reads: CASSGQGADTEAFF. As DNA, the CDR3 is TGTGCCAGCAGCGGACAGGGGGCCGACACTGAAGCTTTCTTT.

Only a few counts were recorded for this clone. The rearrangement uses TRBV27 and TRBJ2-7, with TRBD2 matching 10 bases. J lost 3 bases, V lost 5 bases, and 10 bases had no gene match. Germline CDR1 reads MNHEY; CDR2 reads SMNVEV (reference sequence). The CDR3 consists of 16 residues. The CDR3 is CASSTFLAGDNYEQYF. The CDR3 nucleotides are TGTGCCAGCAGTACCTTCCTAGCGGGAGATAACTACGAGCAGTACTTC.

This clone showed up just a few times. At one of its ends the junction is not consistent with the germline gene, which may arise from a read error. This CDR3 is CASSPGGAYEQYF. The DNA of the CDR3 is TGTGCTAGCAGCCCTGGAGGAGCCTACGAGCAGTACTTC. J is TRBJ2-7 and V is TRBV7-7; a possible D gene is TRBD2 (5 bases). CDR3 length: 13 amino acids. Germline lookup yields CDR1 SSHAT and CDR2 FNYEAQ (reference sequence).

The V call is TRBV7-2, the J call TRBJ1-2; TRBD1 aligns across 7 bases. Trimming at V came to 4 bases and at J to 8 bases, leaving 10 bases not matched to a gene. The germline V gene encodes CDR1 SGHTA and CDR2 FQGNSA. The CDR3 runs 14 residues. The CDR3 protein is CASSSQTGRRGYTF. CDR3 bases: TGTGCCAGCAGCTCCCAGACAGGGCGTCGGGGCTACACCTTC.

V usage is TRBV6-1 and J usage is TRBJ2-1; tentatively, D is TRBD1 (6 bases). Trimming left V 1 base short and J 8 bases short, with 12 bases between. The CDR3 runs 14 residues. Per the germline V gene, CDR1 is MNHNS and CDR2 is SASEGT. In DNA form, the CDR3 reads TGTGCCAGCAGTGAAGGAGGGGGTGGCGATGAGCAGTTCTTC. It encodes CASSEGGGGDEQFF.

This clone was detected a few times. J is TRBJ1-1 and V is TRBV6-5; D is possibly TRBD1 (6 bases). The germline V gene has CDR1 MNHEY and CDR2 SVGAGI. The ends were cut back, 6 bases at V and 1 base at J, with 9 bases in the middle. This CDR3 is built from 13 residues. Here the CDR3 DNA reads TGTGCCAGCAGGTCGGACAGGAACACTGAAGCTTTCTTT. Protein sequence: CASRSDRNTEAFF.

The chain links TRBV5-4 to TRBJ2-3; the match to TRBD2 covers 11 bases. Germline trimming cut 4 bases from V and 5 bases from J; bases unmatched to any gene: 9. This CDR3 has 16 amino acids. Per the germline V gene, CDR1 is SGHNT and CDR2 is YYREEE (reference sequence). In DNA form, the CDR3 reads TGTGCCAGCAGCCGGATGACTAGCGGGACGGTAGATACGCAGTATTTT. Its translation: CASSRMTSGTVDTQYF.

This clone was observed a handful of times. V is TRBV10-3 and J is TRBJ1-1; D gene uncertain. CDR3 length: 11 amino acids. V lost 3 bases and J 2 bases, leaving 1 base between the germline ends. Germline V CDR1 and CDR2: ENHRY, SYGVKD. The CDR3: CAISDNTEAFF. CDR3 DNA: TGTGCCATCAGTGACAACACTGAAGCTTTCTTT.

This chain uses TRBV9 with TRBJ2-7, with 8 bases that match TRBD2. CDR3 size: 17 residues. The trim removed 3 bases at V and 3 bases at J, leaving 14 bases unmatched. Germline CDR1 SGDLS, CDR2 YYNGEE. The CDR3, as DNA: TGTGCCAGCAGCGGGGGACTCTTGCCGGGACTAGACTACGAGCAGTACTTC. It codes for CASSGGLLPGLDYEQYF.

This clone came up a few times. For the CDR3, the DNA is TGTGCCAGCACACCGACGGGGAGGACTGAAGCTTTCTTT. Its translation: CASTPTGRTEAFF. V usage is TRBV6-5 and J usage is TRBJ1-1, with unresolved D. Germline CDR1 and CDR2: MNHEY and SVGAGI. Deletions cut 7 bases from V and 5 bases from J, with 14 bases between. This CDR3 has 13 residues.

V gene TRBV4-3 combines with J gene TRBJ1-4; D is perhaps TRBD1 (5 bases). The CDR3 is 16 residues long. CDR1 is LGHNA and CDR2 is YSLEER in the germline V gene. V was shortened by 0 bases and J by 4 bases, with 12 bases between the two germline ends. The CDR3 sequence: CASSQDEVQGNEKLFF. The CDR3 DNA reads TGCGCCAGCAGCCAAGATGAAGTCCAGGGTAATGAAAAACTGTTTTTT.

The V and J genes are TRBV6-1 and TRBJ2-3, with unresolved D. V dropped 6 bases and J dropped 6 bases, with 7 bases sitting between them. CDR1 is MNHNS, CDR2 SASEGT, per germline. The CDR3 extends over 11 amino acids. CDR3 DNA sequence: TGTGCCAGCAGAAAAGGGGATACGCAGTATTTT. Translation gives CASRKGDTQYF.

The chain has TRBV6-5 and TRBJ2-1; TRBD1 matches at 8 bases. CDR1 is MNHEY and CDR2 is SVGAGI in the germline V gene. The V segment lost 5 bases and the J segment 0 bases; nucleotides outside the gene matches: 3. The CDR3 consists of 15 residues. The CDR3 here is CASSPTGASYNEQFF. The CDR3 DNA follows: TGTGCCAGCAGTCCGACAGGGGCCTCCTACAATGAGCAGTTCTTC.

This rearrangement joins TRBV4-3 to TRBJ2-3; perhaps TRBD2 as D (6 bases). Per germline, CDR1 LGHNA and CDR2 YSLEER. The germline V and J ends were trimmed by 0 bases and 3 bases, with 19 bases remaining between them. The CDR3 consists of 18 residues. CDR3 sequence reads: CASSQDPQAGLKTDTQYF. The CDR3 DNA follows: TGCGCCAGCAGCCAAGATCCCCAAGCGGGCCTGAAAACAGATACGCAGTATTTT.

The CDR3 DNA sequence: TGTGCCAGCAGTTTATTGGGTAATTGGGACAGGGTCACTGAAGCTTTCTTT. Translation: CASSLLGNWDRVTEAFF. The V gene is TRBV27, the J gene TRBJ1-1; 9 nucleotides agree with TRBD1. Germline lookup yields CDR1 MNHEY and CDR2 SMNVEV (reference sequence). The CDR3 totals 17 residues. Germline trimming cut 1 base from V and 4 bases from J; bases unmatched to any gene: 10.

This chain joins TRBV6-5 and TRBJ1-1; TRBD1 aligns across 7 bases. Losses at the gene ends were 7 bases for V and 5 bases for J; bases not matched to a gene: 7. Germline V lookup: CDR1 MNHEY, CDR2 SVGAGI. The CDR3 totals 13 residues. The CDR3 loop is CASTTGWGTEAFF. CDR3 DNA: TGTGCCAGCACGACAGGGTGGGGGACTGAAGCTTTCTTT.

The chain is built from TRBV6-1 and TRBJ2-7; TRBD2 matches at 9 bases. V was pared by 2 bases and J by 3 bases, with 17 bases of the junction left unmatched. The germline V gene encodes CDR1 MNHNS and CDR2 SASEGT. This CDR3 region has 19 residues. CDR3 coding DNA: TGTGCCAGCAGTGAAAGGCGGGGCGTCCTGGCGGGAGGGTACTACGAGCAGTACTTC. Its translation is CASSERRGVLAGGYYEQYF.

This clone was found once. CDR3 nucleotide sequence: TGTGCCAGCAGCTTACCAGGACGGAGGAACACTGAAGCTTTCTTT. Its translation: CASSLPGRRNTEAFF. The chain links TRBV7-8 to TRBJ1-1; D gene unclear. Trimming cost V 2 bases and J 1 base, with 11 bases left between them. Germline V CDR1 and CDR2: SGHVS, FQNEAQ. The CDR3 totals 15 residues. Drawing the rest from reference TRBV7-8 and TRBJ1-1, the complete variable domain is GAGVSQSPRYKVAKRGQDVALRCDPISGHVSLFWYQQALGQGPEFLTYFQNEAQLDKSGLPSDRFFAERPEGSVSTLKIQRTQQEDSAVYLCASSLPGRRNTEAFFGQGTRLTVV.

The rearrangement uses TRBV27 and TRBJ2-1, with a possible D match to TRBD2 (5 bases). The CDR3 spans 16 residues. Between the trimmed V and J ends, which lost 6 bases and 0 bases, there was a span of 15 bases. CDR1 MNHEY and CDR2 SMNVEV come from the germline V gene (reference sequence). The CDR3 here is CASRTLAGISYNEQFF. Written as DNA, the CDR3 is TGTGCCAGCAGAACCCTAGCTGGAATCTCCTACAATGAGCAGTTCTTC.

A single count supports this clone. This chain uses TRBV13 with TRBJ1-1; tentative D call: TRBD1 (5 bases). Germline CDR1 is PRHDT and CDR2 is FYEKMQ (reference sequence). V lost 5 bases and J 0 bases, leaving 13 bases between the germline ends. The CDR3 is 15 residues long. The chain's CDR3 is CASSPQTDMNTEAFF. CDR3 DNA: TGTGCCAGCAGCCCTCAGACAGACATGAACACTGAAGCTTTCTTT.